Listed below are T cell receptor beta chains from one sample, sequenced in a study of shared clonotypes between healthy human individuals. Produced via immunoSEQ multiplex PCR; TCRdb's table is partial and in-frame only. The table shows millions of clones, with around 94% occurring only once. The sample was naive CD4+ T cells sorted from blood. The receptors originated from a man aged 18 to 30 in good health. Each CDR3 is given with its conserved first and last residue. Fields, in order: clone size, J gene, V gene, D gene, CDR3 DNA, CDR3 protein. A D gene is named only where the DNA matches it firmly. Clone size, where shown, is once, few, many, or a class for clones that have expanded.

clone size: NA
J gene: TRBJ2-7
V gene: TRBV25-1
D gene: NA
CDR3 DNA: TGTGCCAGCAGTCCCCCGGCCAGGGACTACGAGCAGTACTTC
CDR3 protein: CASSPPARDYEQYF

clone size: NA
J gene: TRBJ2-2
V gene: TRBV9
D gene: NA
CDR3 DNA: TGTGCCAGCAGCCCCCGACTGCTGAACACCGGGGAGCTGTTTTTT
CDR3 protein: CASSPRLLNTGELFF

clone size: NA
J gene: TRBJ2-2
V gene: TRBV5-4
D gene: NA
CDR3 DNA: TGTGCCAGCAGCTTGGGAGGACAACTAAACACCGGGGAGCTGTTTTTT
CDR3 protein: CASSLGGQLNTGELFF

clone size: NA
J gene: TRBJ1-3
V gene: TRBV7-9
D gene: NA
CDR3 DNA: TGTGCCAGCAGCTTACGAATACAGGGTATTAATGGAAACACCATATATTTT
CDR3 protein: CASSLRIQGINGNTIYF

clone size: NA
J gene: TRBJ1-1
V gene: TRBV5-1
D gene: TRBD1
CDR3 DNA: TGCGCCAGCAGCTTTGACAGGGGGCGGCACACTGAAGCTTTCTTT
CDR3 protein: CASSFDRGRHTEAFF

clone size: NA
J gene: TRBJ2-3
V gene: TRBV2
D gene: TRBD2
CDR3 DNA: TGTGCCAGCAGTGAGACTAGCGGGAGGGATACGCAGTATTTT
CDR3 protein: CASSETSGRDTQYF

clone size: NA
J gene: TRBJ1-4
V gene: TRBV30
D gene: NA
CDR3 DNA: TGTGCCTGGAGTGTACGGAGGAATGAAAAACTGTTTTTT
CDR3 protein: CAWSVRRNEKLFF

clone size: NA
J gene: TRBJ2-2
V gene: TRBV7-2
D gene: NA
CDR3 DNA: TGTGCCAGCAGCTTAGTTGAGTCCGGGTCCGGCGGGGAGCTGTTTTTT
CDR3 protein: CASSLVESGSGGELFF

clone size: NA
J gene: TRBJ1-1
V gene: TRBV6-5
D gene: NA
CDR3 DNA: TGTGCCAGCAGTTATATTCGTGGCACTGAAGCTTTCTTT
CDR3 protein: CASSYIRGTEAFF

clone size: NA
J gene: TRBJ2-1
V gene: TRBV29-1
D gene: NA
CDR3 DNA: TGCAGCGTGGGAACCTACAATGAGCAGTTCTTC
CDR3 protein: CSVGTYNEQFF

clone size: once
J gene: TRBJ2-2
V gene: TRBV30
D gene: NA
CDR3 DNA: TGTGCCTGGAGTTCGGCAATTGGGGGCGGGGAGCTGTTTTTT
CDR3 protein: CAWSSAIGGGELFF

clone size: NA
J gene: TRBJ1-2
V gene: TRBV6-5
D gene: NA
CDR3 DNA: TGTGCCAGCAGACCACCGACAGGAATCAACTATGGCTACACCTTC
CDR3 protein: CASRPPTGINYGYTF